This passage covers 8 T cell receptor beta chains from one sample sequenced in a study of response to subunit inactivated influenza vaccine. TCRdb ran MiXCR on the RT-PCR reads and lists one entry per CDR3 protein. Of around 850,000 distinct CDR3 sequences listed, less than 20% are singletons. Sequenced material: PBMCs from blood, taken more than 4 days after vaccination. The receptors were gathered from a man aged 50 to 60 who received an inactivated influenza vaccine.

This chain joins TRBV28 and TRBJ2-3; TRBD2 matches at 12 bases. The J segment lost 1 base and the V segment lost 1 base, leaving 12 bases of the junction unmatched. From germline, CDR1 is MDHEN and CDR2 SYDVKM. The CDR3 contains 20 residues. CDR3 DNA sequence: TGTGCCAGCAGTTTATTCCTAGCGGGAGGGCCCTCGCTTGGCACAGATACGCAGTATTTT. Its translation is CASSLFLAGGPSLGTDTQYF.

This rearrangement joins TRBV11-2 to TRBJ2-1; possibly TRBD2 for D (7 bases). Germline values: CDR1 SGHAT, CDR2 FQNNGV. The CDR3 is 16 amino acids. Trimming shortened V by 2 bases and J by 6 bases, and 17 bases separated the two germline ends. CDR3 region: CASSLPGGGGGNEQFF. The DNA for the CDR3 is TGTGCCAGCAGCTTACCTGGCGGGGGAGGGGGCAATGAGCAGTTCTTC.

The gene calls are TRBV30 and TRBJ1-5, with D possibly TRBD1 on 6 matching bases. Per germline, CDR1 GTSNPN and CDR2 SVGIG (reference sequence). With 2 bases removed from V and 5 bases from J, the gap between germline ends came to 10 bases. The CDR3 covers 13 residues. The CDR3 loop is CAWSQGLYQPQHF. The CDR3 bases are TGTGCCTGGAGTCAGGGGCTCTATCAGCCCCAGCATTTT. Complete variable domain (other parts from reference TRBV30 and TRBJ1-5): SQTIHQWPATLVQPVGSPLSLECTVEGTSNPNLYWYRQAAGRGLQLLFYSVGIGQISSEVPQNLSASRPQDRQFILSSKKLLLSDSGFYLCAWSQGLYQPQHFGDGTRLSIL.

This chain links TRBV7-9 with TRBJ1-1; D perhaps matches TRBD1 (5 bases). V was pared by 0 bases and J by 10 bases, with 12 bases between. The V gene's germline CDR1 is SEHNR and CDR2 FQNEAQ (reference sequence). CDR3 length equals 13 residues. The CDR3 DNA is TGTGCCAGCAGCTTAGCTCGCTGGGGGGGAGCTTTCTTT. Translation gives CASSLARWGGAFF.

This clonotype came up a few times. J is TRBJ1-1 and V is TRBV4-3; a weak D match, TRBD1 (6 bases). Per the germline V gene, CDR1 is LGHNA and CDR2 is YSLEER. The germline V and J ends were trimmed by 3 bases and 1 base, with 9 bases remaining between them. The CDR3 has 14 amino acids. CDR3 protein: CASSQGGANTEAFF. The CDR3 DNA reads TGCGCCAGCAGCCAGGGGGGCGCGAACACTGAAGCTTTCTTT.

This clonotype came up a few times. J is TRBJ1-1 and V is TRBV5-1; 8 nucleotides line up with TRBD1. From germline, CDR1 is SGHRS and CDR2 YFSETQ. CDR3 length: 14 amino acids. V shed 4 bases and J 1 base; nucleotides not matched to a gene: 3. CDR3 sequence (DNA): TGCGCCAGCAGCCGGGGACAGGAGAACACTGAAGCTTTCTTT. This gives the protein CASSRGQENTEAFF.

V is TRBV29-1 and J is TRBJ2-5, with D maybe TRBD1 (6 bases). Germline CDR1 and CDR2: SQVTM and ANQGSEA. CDR3 length: 11 residues. The germline V and J ends were trimmed by 7 bases and 5 bases, with 11 bases remaining between them. This CDR3 reads CSAFGGETQYF. CDR3 coding DNA: TGCAGCGCCTTTGGGGGCGAGACCCAGTACTTC.

This clonotype showed up just a few times. The DNA for the CDR3 is TGTGCCAGCTCACCGGGACAGGGGGCTTATAACTATGGCTACACCTTC. The encoded protein is CASSPGQGAYNYGYTF. The chain has TRBV18 and TRBJ1-2, with TRBD1 identical over 12 bases. The CDR3 is 16 residues long. Germline loops: CDR1 KGHSH, CDR2 LQKENI. The V gene end was trimmed by 3 bases and the J gene end by 1 base; junction bases not matched to a gene: 3.